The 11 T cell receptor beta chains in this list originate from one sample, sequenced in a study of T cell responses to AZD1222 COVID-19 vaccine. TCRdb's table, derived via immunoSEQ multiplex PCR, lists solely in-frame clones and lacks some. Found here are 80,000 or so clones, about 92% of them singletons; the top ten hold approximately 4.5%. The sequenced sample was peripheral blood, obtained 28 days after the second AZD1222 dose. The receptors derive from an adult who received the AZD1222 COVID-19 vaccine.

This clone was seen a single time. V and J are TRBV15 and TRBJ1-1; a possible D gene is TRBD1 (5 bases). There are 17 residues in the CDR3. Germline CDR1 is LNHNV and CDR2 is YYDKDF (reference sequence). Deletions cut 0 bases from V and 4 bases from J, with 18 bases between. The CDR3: CATSRDGMGGRGTEAFF. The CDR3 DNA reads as TGTGCCACCAGCAGAGATGGAATGGGGGGAAGAGGCACTGAAGCTTTCTTT. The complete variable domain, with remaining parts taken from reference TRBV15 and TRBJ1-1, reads DAMVIQNPRYQVTQFGKPVTLSCSQTLNHNVMYWYQQKSSQAPKLLFHYYDKDFNNEADTPDNFQSRRPNTSFCFLDIRSPGLGDTAMYLCATSRDGMGGRGTEAFFGQGTRLTVV.

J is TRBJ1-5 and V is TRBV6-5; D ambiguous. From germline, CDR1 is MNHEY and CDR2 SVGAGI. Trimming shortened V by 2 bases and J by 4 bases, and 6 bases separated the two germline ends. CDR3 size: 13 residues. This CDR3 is CASSYDFNQPQHF. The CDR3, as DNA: TGTGCCAGCAGTTACGATTTTAATCAGCCCCAGCATTTT.

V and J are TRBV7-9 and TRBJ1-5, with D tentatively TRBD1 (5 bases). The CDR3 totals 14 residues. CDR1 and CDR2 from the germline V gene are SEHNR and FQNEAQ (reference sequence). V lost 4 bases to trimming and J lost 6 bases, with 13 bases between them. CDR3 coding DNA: TGTGCCAGCAGCTGGGGCCCCCAGTCTCAGCCCCAGCATTTT. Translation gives CASSWGPQSQPQHF.

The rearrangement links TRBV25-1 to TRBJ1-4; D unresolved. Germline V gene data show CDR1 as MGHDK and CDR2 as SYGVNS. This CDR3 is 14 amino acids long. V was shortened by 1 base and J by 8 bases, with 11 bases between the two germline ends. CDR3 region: CASSEWARDEKLFF. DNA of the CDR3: TGTGCCAGCAGTGAATGGGCGCGAGACGAAAAACTGTTTTTT. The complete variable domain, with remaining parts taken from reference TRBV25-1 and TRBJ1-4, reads EADIYQTPRYLVIGTGKKITLECSQTMGHDKMYWYQQDPGMELHLIHYSYGVNSTEKGDLSSESTVSRIRTEHFPLTLESARPSHTSQYLCASSEWARDEKLFFGSGTQLSVL.

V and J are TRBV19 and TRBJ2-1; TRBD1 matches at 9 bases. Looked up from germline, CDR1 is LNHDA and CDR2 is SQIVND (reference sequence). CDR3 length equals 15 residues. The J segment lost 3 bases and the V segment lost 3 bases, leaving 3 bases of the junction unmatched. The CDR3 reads CASSITGGLYNEQFF. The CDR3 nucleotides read TGTGCCAGTAGTATTACAGGGGGCCTCTACAATGAGCAGTTCTTC. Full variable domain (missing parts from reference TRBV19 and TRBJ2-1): DGGITQSPKYLFRKEGQNVTLSCEQNLNHDAMYWYRQDPGQGLRLIYYSQIVNDFQKGDIAEGYSVSREKKESFPLTVTSAQKNPTAFYLCASSITGGLYNEQFFGPGTRLTVL.

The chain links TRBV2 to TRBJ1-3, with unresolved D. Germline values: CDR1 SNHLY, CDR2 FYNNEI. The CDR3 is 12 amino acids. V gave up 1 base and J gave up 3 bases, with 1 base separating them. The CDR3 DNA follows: TGTGCCAGCAGTGAAGGTGGAAACACCATATATTTT. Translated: CASSEGGNTIYF.

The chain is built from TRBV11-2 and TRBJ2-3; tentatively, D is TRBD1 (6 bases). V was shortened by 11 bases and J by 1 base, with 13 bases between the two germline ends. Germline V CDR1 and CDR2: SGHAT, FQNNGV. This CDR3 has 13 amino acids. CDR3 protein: CAEEGGGTDTQYF. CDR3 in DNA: TGTGCCGAGGAAGGGGGTGGCACAGATACGCAGTATTTT.

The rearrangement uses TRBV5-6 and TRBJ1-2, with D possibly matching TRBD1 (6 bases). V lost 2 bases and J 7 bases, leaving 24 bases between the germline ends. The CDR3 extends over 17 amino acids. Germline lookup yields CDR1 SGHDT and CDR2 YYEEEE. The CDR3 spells CASSFGATGKSVGGYTF. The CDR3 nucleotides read TGTGCCAGCAGCTTTGGGGCTACAGGGAAGTCGGTGGGTGGCTACACCTTC.

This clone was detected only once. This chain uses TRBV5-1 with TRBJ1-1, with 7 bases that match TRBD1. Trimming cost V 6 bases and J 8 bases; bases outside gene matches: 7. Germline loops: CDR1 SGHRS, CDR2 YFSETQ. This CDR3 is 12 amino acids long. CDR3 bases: TGCGCCAGCAAAGGAGGACAGGACGAAGCTTTCTTT. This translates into CASKGGQDEAFF.

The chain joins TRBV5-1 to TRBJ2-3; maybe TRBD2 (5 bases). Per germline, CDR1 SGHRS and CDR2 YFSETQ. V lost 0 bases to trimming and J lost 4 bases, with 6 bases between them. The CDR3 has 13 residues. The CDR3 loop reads CASSLGTADTQYF. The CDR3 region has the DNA TGCGCCAGCAGCTTGGGGACTGCAGATACGCAGTATTTT.

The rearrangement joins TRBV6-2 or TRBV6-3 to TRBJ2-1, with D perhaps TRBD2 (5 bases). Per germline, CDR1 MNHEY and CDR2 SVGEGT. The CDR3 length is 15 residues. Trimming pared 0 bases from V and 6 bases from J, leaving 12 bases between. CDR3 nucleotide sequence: TGTGCCAGCAGTTACTCGAGTGGGAGTCTCAATGAGCAGTTCTTC. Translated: CASSYSSGSLNEQFF.